Sequencing of this T cell receptor (beta chain) was carried out in a study of T-cell reconstitution after alpha-beta-depleted transplantation in children. As it was prepared, the TCRbeta library received unique molecular identifiers. MiXCR, applied by TCRdb to the PCR reads, yields one record per CDR3 protein. The sample lists 750,000 to 950,000 distinct CDR3 sequences, 16% occurring once. The material sequenced was PBMCs, mostly from graft donor cells, taken 360 days after TCRalphabeta/CD19-depleted stem cell transplant. This receptor was identified in a male patient younger than 18 who had a stem cell transplant for acute lymphoblastic leukemia, so the T cells may come from the graft donor.

The chain's CDR3 is CASSLAGRGPNTEAFF. The CDR3 DNA reads as TGTGCCAGCAGCTTAGCCGGCCGGGGACCAAACACTGAAGCTTTCTTT. The J gene is TRBJ1-1, the V gene TRBV7-9; possibly TRBD1 for D (5 bases). The length of the CDR3 is 16 residues. V lost 0 bases to trimming and J lost 2 bases, with 13 bases between them. The germline V gene encodes CDR1 SEHNR and CDR2 FQNEAQ (reference sequence). The full variable domain, rest sourced from reference TRBV7-9 and TRBJ1-1, is DTGVSQNPRHKITKRGQNVTFRCDPISEHNRLYWYRQTLGQGPEFLTYFQNEAQLEKSRLLSDRFSAERPKGSFSTLEIQRTEQGDSAMYLCASSLAGRGPNTEAFFGQGTRLTVV.